This TCR beta chain was recorded in a study of blood T cell repertoires in COVID-19. Study at large: Samples of COVID-19 (acute and convalescent) were obtained from the United States, Italy and Spain.

This CDR3 spans 14 amino acids. The germline V and J ends were trimmed by 1 base and 6 bases, with 11 bases remaining between them. The V gene's germline CDR1 is MGHDK and CDR2 SYGVNS. Assay: immunoSEQ multiplex PCR; the TCRdb copy retains only in-frame clones and omits some. The table lists hundreds of thousands of clones, over 75% of them singletons. The chain uses TRBV25-1 and TRBJ2-3; a weak D match, TRBD1 (5 bases). This receptor was identified in a man aged 25-45 years who had recovered from COVID-19. Material for sequencing was PBMCs or T cells enriched from blood (not recorded which). This chain's CDR3 is CASSEFDSWDTQYF. The CDR3 region has the DNA TGTGCCAGCAGTGAATTTGACAGCTGGGATACGCAGTATTTT.